Below are 18 T cell receptor beta chains sequenced from a single sample in a study of OX40 agonist ivuxolimab in advanced cancers. The assay was immunoSEQ multiplex PCR, and TCRdb's table has in-frame clones only and misses some. The sample yields 80,000 or so clones, roughly 80% seen once. The specimen was CD4+ or CD8+ T cells sorted from blood, collected in a trial of the OX40 agonist ivuxolimab. Receptors originate from an adult with an advanced solid tumor such as melanoma, head and neck, liver or kidney cancer.

This chain uses TRBV14 with TRBJ1-5, with 10 positions matching TRBD1. Germline V lookup: CDR1 SGHDN, CDR2 FVKESK. V lost 4 bases and J lost 2; bases outside the gene matches: 17. The CDR3 contains 20 residues. CDR3: CASSPGDRGGGQDGNQPQHF. CDR3 bases: TGTGCCAGCAGCCCAGGGGACAGGGGAGGGGGCCAGGATGGCAATCAGCCCCAGCATTTT.

The chain employs TRBV5-1 and TRBJ1-3, with D hard to call. Germline V gene lookup returns CDR1 SGHRS and CDR2 YFSETQ. Trimming removed 6 bases from V and 7 bases from J, with 5 bases in between. This CDR3 contains 10 residues. In DNA form, the CDR3 reads TGCGCCAGCATGGGGAACACCATATATTTT. This gives the protein CASMGNTIYF.

This clone was detected once. V usage is TRBV7-8 and J usage is TRBJ1-1; D is uncertain. Trimming stripped 5 bases from V and 3 bases from J, with 4 bases between. CDR1 is SGHVS and CDR2 is FQNEAQ in the germline V gene. This CDR3 has 11 residues. CDR3 region: CASSLDTEAFF. The CDR3 nucleotides are TGTGCCAGCAGCCTTGACACTGAAGCTTTCTTT.

This clone was counted a single time. The V call is TRBV5-1, the J call TRBJ2-1; a possible D gene is TRBD2 (6 bases). The CDR3 runs to 13 residues. Germline V gene data show CDR1 as SGHRS and CDR2 as YFSETQ. V was trimmed by 7 bases and J by 8 bases, leaving 16 bases between them. CDR3: CASGALREDEQFF. The CDR3 DNA reads as TGCGCCAGCGGAGCTCTGCGGGAAGATGAGCAGTTCTTC. The full variable domain, completed using reference TRBV5-1 and TRBJ2-1, is KAGVTQTPRYLIKTRGQQVTLSCSPISGHRSVSWYQQTPGQGLQFLFEYFSETQRNKGNFPGRFSGRQFSNSRSEMNVSTLELGDSALYLCASGALREDEQFFGPGTRLTVL.

J is TRBJ1-6 and V is TRBV28; D is ambiguous. From germline, CDR1 is MDHEN and CDR2 SYDVKM. Between the trimmed V and J ends, which lost 7 bases and 6 bases, there was a span of 16 bases. This CDR3 has 15 residues. CDR3: CASTTRRHSNSPLHF. The CDR3 DNA is TGTGCCAGCACCACGCGACGGCATTCTAATTCACCCCTCCACTTT.

Of note for this clone: Other DNA sequences in the same sample also yield this CDR3. J is TRBJ2-7 and V is TRBV11-2, with a weak D call TRBD2 (5 bases). In germline, CDR1 is SGHAT, CDR2 FQNNGV. Trimming removed 5 bases at V and 2 bases at J, with 13 bases between. The CDR3 length is 14 residues. CDR3 coding DNA: TGTGCCAGCAGCCGGGGAACGGGGACCTACGAGCAGTACTTC. It is translated as CASSRGTGTYEQYF.

The V call is TRBV7-8, the J call TRBJ2-5; 11 bases are a match to TRBD2. Germline V gene data show CDR1 as SGHVS and CDR2 as FQNEAQ. The CDR3 contains 15 residues. V was pared by 5 bases and J by 5 bases, with 7 bases of the junction left unmatched. DNA of the CDR3: TGTGCCAGCAGCAATAGCGGGAGGGCCGGCGAGACCCAGTACTTC. It codes for CASSNSGRAGETQYF.

The V call is TRBV5-1, the J call TRBJ1-1; 7 bases line up with TRBD1. Germline CDR1 reads SGHRS; CDR2 reads YFSETQ. The CDR3 has 16 residues. Trimming at V came to 2 bases and at J to 1 base, leaving 8 bases not matched to a gene. The CDR3 nucleotides are TGCGCCAGCAGCTTAACACAGGGGAATGGGAACACTGAAGCTTTCTTT. As protein: CASSLTQGNGNTEAFF.

The rearrangement links TRBV5-1 to TRBJ1-2; 7 positions agree with TRBD1. CDR3 length: 13 amino acids. Germline trimming cut 0 bases from V and 8 bases from J; bases unmatched to any gene: 4. CDR1 and CDR2 from the germline V gene are SGHRS and YFSETQ. In nucleotides, the CDR3 is TGCGCCAGCAGCTTGGAGGGGGCTGAGGGCTACACCTTC. It codes for CASSLEGAEGYTF.

This rearrangement joins TRBV4-3 to TRBJ2-7; 11 bases align to TRBD2. This CDR3 is built from 17 residues. V lost 0 bases to trimming and J lost 0 bases; unmatched junction nucleotides: 4. Germline V gene sequence: CDR1 LGHNA, CDR2 YSLEER. CDR3 DNA sequence: TGCGCCAGCAGCCAAGAGTTCGGGACTAGCGGCTCCTACGAGCAGTACTTC. Encoded protein: CASSQEFGTSGSYEQYF.

The chain joins TRBV9 to TRBJ2-1; D might be TRBD1 (6 bases). The CDR3 is 16 residues long. CDR1 and CDR2 (germline): SGDLS, YYNGEE. V dropped 1 base and J dropped 3 bases, with 14 bases sitting between them. Written as DNA, the CDR3 is TGTGCCAGCAGCGTACAGGGGCGTGGGGACTACAATGAGCAGTTCTTC. The encoded protein is CASSVQGRGDYNEQFF.

The rearrangement joins TRBV14 to TRBJ1-1, with no clear D. Trimming shortened V by 2 bases and J by 5 bases, and 9 bases separated the two germline ends. CDR3 length: 13 amino acids. Per germline, CDR1 SGHDN and CDR2 FVKESK. The DNA for the CDR3 is TGTGCCAGCAGCCAATACATGGGGACTGAAGCTTTCTTT. It yields the protein CASSQYMGTEAFF.

This clone was seen once. The genes are TRBV18 and TRBJ2-2; 7 nucleotides line up with TRBD1. V lost 6 bases, J lost 1 base, and 11 bases stayed unmatched. The germline CDR1 and CDR2 sequences are KGHSH and LQKENI. The CDR3 is 17 amino acids. For the CDR3, the DNA is TGTGCCAGCTCCCCCGCTAGGGGGCAAAAGAACACCGGGGAGCTGTTTTTT. It yields the protein CASSPARGQKNTGELFF.

The count of this clone is one. J is TRBJ2-2 and V is TRBV4-3; 9 bases are a match to TRBD2. The V and J ends lost 4 bases and 1 base, in that order; junction bases with no gene match: 7. Germline CDR1 is LGHNA and CDR2 is YSLEER. The CDR3 runs 17 residues. The CDR3 DNA sequence: TGCGCCAGCAGCCGACACCTTAGCGGGGGGAACACCGGGGAGCTGTTTTTT. Residues: CASSRHLSGGNTGELFF.

This clone occurred a few times. The chain has TRBV7-2 and TRBJ2-7; D is tentatively TRBD1 or TRBD2 (5 bases each). Trimming pared 5 bases from V and 10 bases from J, leaving 18 bases between. CDR3 length: 13 residues. Germline V gene sequence: CDR1 SGHTA, CDR2 FQGNSA. DNA for the CDR3: TGTGCCAGCAGCCTCCGGGACCGCCCTATTCAGTACTTC. Its protein product is CASSLRDRPIQYF.

The chain is built from TRBV6-5 and TRBJ2-3; no reliable D call. CDR1 is MNHEY, CDR2 SVGAGI, per germline. The CDR3 loop spans 14 amino acids. Trimming took off 2 bases at V and 2 bases at J, with 8 bases between the two ends. The CDR3, as DNA: TGTGCCAGCAGTTACGATTACAACACAGATACGCAGTATTTT. This translates into CASSYDYNTDTQYF.

With regard to this clone: An end of the junction does not agree with germline; a read error may underlie this. This chain connects TRBV7-9 to TRBJ1-1; possibly TRBD1 for D (5 bases). The germline CDR1 and CDR2 sequences are SEHNR and FQNEAQ (reference sequence). CDR3 length: 14 amino acids. CDR3 protein: CASSLGTPNTEAFF. The CDR3 nucleotides read TGTGCCAGCAGTTTAGGGACCCCGAACACTGAAGCTTTCTTT.

This chain joins TRBV11-2 and TRBJ1-2; D gene unclear. The CDR3 runs 12 residues. The germline gives CDR1 SGHAT, CDR2 FQNNGV. Trimming left V 0 bases short and J 8 bases short, with 7 bases between. In DNA, the CDR3 is TGTGCCAGCAGCTTAGAGGGAGTCGGCTACACCTTC. Translated: CASSLEGVGYTF.